This TCR beta chain was profiled in a study of blood T cells in healthy people across ages. Overall study: About one barcoded TCR beta cDNA was captured per two T cells.

Study conclusions and caveats: Naive CD4+ cells and diversity were both higher in long-lived donors than in aged donors.

The authors ran a second PCR of 7 to 11 cycles using a sample-barcoded 5' primer and a J-beta primer mix. Each sample provided no less than 2.5 million CDR3-containing paired-end reads. TCRdb re-analysed the 5' RACE reads in MiXCR, keeping a single row per CDR3 protein. The sample contains about 1.5 million distinct CDR3 sequences, 35% to 45% of which appear only once. Notes on this clonotype: Its target is unknown.

Every donor gave 9 to 10 milliliters of peripheral blood. Sample: blood. This receptor was obtained from a woman between 18 and 30 years old in good health.

CDR3 nucleotides: TGTGCCAGCAGTTACCCAGTCCCGGGAAGCAATCAGCCCCAGCATTTT. This translates into CASSYPVPGSNQPQHF. The chain recombines TRBV6-6 with TRBJ1-5, with D hard to call. Trimming shortened V by 2 bases and J by 1 base, and 12 bases separated the two germline ends. CDR3 size: 16 residues. Germline V lookup: CDR1 MNHNY, CDR2 SVGAGI (reference sequence).